These 8 T cell receptor beta chains were all obtained from the same sample, sequenced in a study of beta chain features in type 1 diabetes. Study observations and caveats: Type 1 diabetes patients had moderately but significantly shorter TCRB CDR3s in all four CD4+ subsets.

As every portion of the isolated RNA was reverse transcribed, the sequencing read expressed TCRB transcripts. Using immunoSEQ multiplex PCR, the repertoire was profiled, and TCRdb retains in-frame clones only, with some absent. The sample records about 160,000 clones, almost 8% being singletons. Their antigen targets remain unknown. The specimen was central memory CD4+ T cells from blood. These receptors came from a man younger than 30 with type 1 diabetes.

This chain connects TRBV18 to TRBJ1-5, with 9 bases lining up with TRBD1. Germline CDR1 KGHSH, CDR2 LQKENI. J was trimmed by 7 bases and V by 5 bases; bases with no gene match: 9. The CDR3 totals 15 residues. The chain's CDR3 is CASSTETGGQQPQHF. The CDR3 DNA follows: TGTGCCAGCTCAACCGAAACAGGGGGCCAGCAGCCCCAGCATTTT.

The rearrangement links TRBV5-1 to TRBJ2-5, with 9 bases lining up with TRBD1. CDR1 is SGHRS and CDR2 is YFSETQ in the germline V gene. With V trimmed by 1 base and J by 4 bases, 2 bases remained unmatched. The CDR3 contains 14 residues. This CDR3 is CASSLMTGGETQYF. CDR3 nucleotide sequence: TGCGCCAGCAGCTTGATGACAGGGGGAGAGACCCAGTACTTC. The variable domain in full, completed from reference TRBV5-1 and TRBJ2-5, reads KAGVTQTPRYLIKTRGQQVTLSCSPISGHRSVSWYQQTPGQGLQFLFEYFSETQRNKGNFPGRFSGRQFSNSRSEMNVSTLELGDSALYLCASSLMTGGETQYFGPGTRLLVL.

This clone was observed a few times. This chain links TRBV28 with TRBJ2-3, with 12 bases fitting TRBD2. J was trimmed by 2 bases and V by 5 bases; bases with no gene match: 11. The V gene's germline CDR1 is MDHEN and CDR2 SYDVKM. The CDR3 spans 18 residues. In DNA form, the CDR3 reads TGTGCCAGCAGTCCGGCTTCACTAGCGGGAGGCCACACAGATACGCAGTATTTT. Amino acid sequence: CASSPASLAGGHTDTQYF.

The CDR3 sequence: CASSLDATSGAYEQYF. DNA for the CDR3: TGTGCCAGCAGCTTAGATGCGACTAGCGGAGCCTACGAGCAGTACTTC. The J gene is TRBJ2-7, the V gene TRBV7-2; 9 bases align to TRBD2. V gave up 1 base and J gave up 2 bases; unmatched junction bases: 6. This CDR3 comprises 16 residues. Germline loops: CDR1 SGHTA, CDR2 FQGNSA.

The sample holds a few counts of this clone. The chain links TRBV29-1 to TRBJ2-5; TRBD1 matches 8 bases. This CDR3 region has 12 residues. Germline V gene sequence: CDR1 SQVTM, CDR2 ANQGSEA. Unmatched junction bases numbered 6, after V lost 8 bases and J lost 4 bases. CDR3 sequence (DNA): TGCAGCTTCGACAGGGGCACAGAGACCCAGTACTTC. It specifies CSFDRGTETQYF.

The table lists this clone with a few counts. The chain combines TRBV4-3 with TRBJ1-5; possible D gene TRBD1, 5 bases. The CDR3 contains 13 residues. The V and J ends lost 0 bases and 5 bases respectively, with 5 bases between them. CDR1 is LGHNA, CDR2 YSLEER, per germline. In DNA, the CDR3 is TGCGCCAGCAGCCAAGACAGGGATCAGCCCCAGCATTTT. Its translation: CASSQDRDQPQHF.

This clone has only a few counts. The rearrangement links TRBV4-2 to TRBJ2-3, with D possibly matching TRBD2 (5 bases). V gave up 0 bases and J gave up 3 bases, with 13 bases separating them. The CDR3 has 16 amino acids. Germline V gene sequence: CDR1 LGHNA, CDR2 YNFKEQ. CDR3 coding DNA: TGTGCCAGCAGCCAAGATCTAGCCGGTGGGACAGATACGCAGTATTTT. Translation gives CASSQDLAGGTDTQYF.

The CDR3 sequence is CAWSGVGLNQPQHF. CDR3 nucleotide sequence: TGTGCCTGGAGTGGGGTGGGACTAAATCAGCCCCAGCATTTT. The gene calls are TRBV30 and TRBJ1-5, with D tentatively TRBD1 (5 bases). Germline CDR1 is GTSNPN and CDR2 is SVGIG (reference sequence). The CDR3 runs 14 residues. Trimming stripped 1 base from V and 4 bases from J, with 11 bases between.